This TCR beta chain was profiled in a study of beta chain features in type 1 diabetes. About the research overall: Age, gender and cell yields were similar between patients and healthy donors. Examined across all samples were about 110,000,000 sorted cells.

Study conclusions and caveats: Significant though moderate, a shortening of TCRB CDR3s appeared in all four CD4+ subsets of Type 1 diabetes patients.

This clone was seen a few times. The target antigen is unknown. Since all of the isolated RNA was reverse transcribed, expressed TCRB transcripts were what got sequenced. Generated by immunoSEQ multiplex PCR, the TCRdb table keeps only in-frame clones and is missing some. The table records a few hundred thousand clones, approximately 14% of them present only once. Purity above 98% was achieved in all sorted populations. Sequenced: central memory CD4+ T cells from blood. The clonotype comes from a man aged 30 to 39 in good health.

The DNA for the CDR3 is TGCGCCAGCAGCTTGGAAACTGGGTTGGTTCGGGCCAAAAACATTCAGTACTTC. This translates into CASSLETGLVRAKNIQYF. The V and J genes are TRBV5-1 and TRBJ2-4; D remains ambiguous. Germline CDR1 SGHRS, CDR2 YFSETQ. The V end was cut by 0 bases, the J end by 1 base, with 17 bases between. The length of the CDR3 is 18 residues.